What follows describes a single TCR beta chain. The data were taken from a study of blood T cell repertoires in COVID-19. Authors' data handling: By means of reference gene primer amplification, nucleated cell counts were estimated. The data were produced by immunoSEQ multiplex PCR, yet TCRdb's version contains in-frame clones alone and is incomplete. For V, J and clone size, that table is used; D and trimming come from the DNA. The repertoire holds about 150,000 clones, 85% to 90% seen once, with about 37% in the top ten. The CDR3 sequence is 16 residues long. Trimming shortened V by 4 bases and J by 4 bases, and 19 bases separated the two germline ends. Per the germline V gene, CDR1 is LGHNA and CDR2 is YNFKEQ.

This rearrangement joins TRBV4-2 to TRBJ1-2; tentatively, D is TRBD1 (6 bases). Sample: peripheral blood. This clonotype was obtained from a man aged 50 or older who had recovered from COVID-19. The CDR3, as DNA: TGTGCCAGCAGCCGGGGGATTACAGGGATCGGCTATGGCTACACCTTC. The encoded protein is CASSRGITGIGYGYTF.